Ten or more counts support the clone carrying this TCR beta chain. This specimen belongs to a study of T cells in Graves' hyperthyroidism and ophthalmopathy. Amplified TCR beta CDR3 regions derived from RNA transcripts. The HTBI primer set served for first-round RT-PCR of the TCR CDR3. TCRdb analysed the multiplex PCR reads with MiXCR anew, one entry per CDR3 protein. The repertoire has around 600,000 distinct CDR3 sequences, approximately 15% of them found once; the top ten carry about 7%. Trimming removed 2 bases from V and 4 bases from J, with 8 bases in between. Germline CDR1 is KGHDR and CDR2 is SFDVKD. The CDR3 runs 13 residues.

The sequenced material came from blood. The rearrangement links TRBV24-1 to TRBJ2-7; D perhaps matches TRBD1 (5 bases). This TCR derives from a young woman with Graves' ophthalmopathy. The CDR3 sequence is CATSDSGLYEQYF. Written as DNA, the CDR3 is TGTGCCACCAGTGATTCAGGGCTATACGAGCAGTACTTC.